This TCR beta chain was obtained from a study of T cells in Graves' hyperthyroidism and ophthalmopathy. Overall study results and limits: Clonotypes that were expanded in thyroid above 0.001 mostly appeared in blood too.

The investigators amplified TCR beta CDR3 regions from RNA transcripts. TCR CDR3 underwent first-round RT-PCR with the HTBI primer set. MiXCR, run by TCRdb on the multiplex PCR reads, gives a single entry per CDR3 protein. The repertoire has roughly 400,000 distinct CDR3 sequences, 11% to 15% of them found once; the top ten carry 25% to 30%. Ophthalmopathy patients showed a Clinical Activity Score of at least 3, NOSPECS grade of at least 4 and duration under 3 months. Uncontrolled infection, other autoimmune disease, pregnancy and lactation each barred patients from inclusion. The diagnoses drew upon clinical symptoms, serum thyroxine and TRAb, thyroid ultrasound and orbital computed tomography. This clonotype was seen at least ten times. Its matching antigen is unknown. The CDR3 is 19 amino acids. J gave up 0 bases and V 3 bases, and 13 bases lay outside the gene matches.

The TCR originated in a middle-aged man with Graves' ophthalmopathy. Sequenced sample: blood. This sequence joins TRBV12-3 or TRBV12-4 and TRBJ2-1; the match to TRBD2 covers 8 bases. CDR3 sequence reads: CASSFVAGYRGSSYNEQFF. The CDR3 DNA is TGTGCCAGCAGTTTTGTAGCGGGATACCGTGGGAGCTCCTACAATGAGCAGTTCTTC.